These T cell receptor beta chains were read from a single sample in a study of T cell responses to AZD1222 COVID-19 vaccine. This table comes from immunoSEQ multiplex PCR, and its TCRdb copy is limited to in-frame clones, with some not included. The repertoire consists of about 70,000 clones, with around 85% occurring once and the leading ten covering just over 20%. The input for sequencing was peripheral blood, taken on day 0 of AZD1222 vaccination. The receptors shown here come from an adult in good health. CDR3s include the opening cysteine and the closing phenylalanine or tryptophan. A D gene is named only where the DNA matches it firmly. The size of a clone is reported for some rows only, either as once, few or many, or as a class for expanded clones.

d_gene,abundance,v_gene,j_gene,CDR3aa,CDR3nt
.,.,TRBV9,TRBJ1-4,CASSATPGGLSEKLFF,TGTGCCAGCAGCGCCACCCCCGGAGGGTTGAGTGAAAAACTGTTTTTT
TRBD1,.,TRBV2,TRBJ1-4,CASSEARGPFF,TGTGCCAGCAGTGAGGCCAGGGGGCCGTTTTTT
TRBD1,.,TRBV5-1,TRBJ1-2,CASSPRTGEDGYTF,TGCGCCAGCAGCCCGAGGACAGGGGAGGATGGCTACACCTTC
TRBD2,.,TRBV5-1,TRBJ2-1,CASSTLGGRGSHNEQFF,TGCGCCAGCAGCACTCTAGGCGGGAGGGGATCCCACAATGAGCAGTTCTTC
.,.,TRBV25-1,TRBJ1-1,CASSESGENTEAFF,TGTGCCAGCAGTGAATCGGGGGAGAACACTGAAGCTTTCTTT
TRBD1,.,TRBV6-5,TRBJ1-1,CATGTANTEAFF,TGTGCCACAGGGACAGCGAACACTGAAGCTTTCTTT
.,.,TRBV5-4,TRBJ1-6,CASSYRTDSPLHF,TGTGCCAGCAGCTATAGGACCGATTCACCCCTCCACTTT
.,.,TRBV6-6,TRBJ1-1,CASSAPTAMNTEAFF,TGTGCCAGCAGTGCCCCTACAGCAATGAACACTGAAGCTTTCTTT
.,.,TRBV9,TRBJ2-1,CASSVDWSSYNEQFF,TGTGCCAGCAGCGTAGACTGGAGCTCCTACAATGAGCAGTTCTTC
TRBD2,.,TRBV5-1,TRBJ2-3,CASSLASGPSTDTQYF,TGCGCCAGCAGCTTGGCTAGCGGGCCAAGCACAGATACGCAGTATTTT
.,.,TRBV5-6,TRBJ1-1,CASTIETLRGLEAFF,TGTGCCAGCACCATTGAAACCTTACGGGGGTTGGAAGCTTTCTTT
TRBD2,.,TRBV9,TRBJ2-7,CASSLTGTSGGEQYF,TGTGCCAGCAGCCTTACCGGGACTAGCGGGGGGGAGCAGTACTTC
.,.,TRBV6-5,TRBJ2-3,CASRKTGRDTQYF,TGTGCCAGCAGAAAGACAGGCAGAGATACGCAGTATTTT
TRBD1,.,TRBV5-4,TRBJ2-1,CASSQTGATYNEQFF,TGTGCCAGCAGCCAGACAGGGGCCACCTACAATGAGCAGTTCTTC
TRBD2,.,TRBV6-6,TRBJ2-7,CASSYSIAGVSYEQYF,TGTGCCAGCAGTTACTCGATTGCGGGAGTATCGTACGAGCAGTACTTC
.,.,TRBV6-5,TRBJ1-6,CASKDHVNSPLHF,TGTGCCAGCAAGGACCATGTAAATTCACCCCTCCACTTT
.,.,TRBV11-2,TRBJ2-7,CASSPHGAYEQYF,TGTGCCAGCAGCCCACATGGTGCCTACGAGCAGTACTTC
TRBD2,.,TRBV28,TRBJ2-7,CASRSGRGHEQYF,TGTGCCAGCAGAAGCGGGAGGGGACACGAGCAGTACTTC
.,.,TRBV21-1,TRBJ2-7,CASSKPSDREESYEQYF,TGTGCCAGCAGCAAACCCTCCGACAGGGAGGAATCCTACGAGCAGTACTTC
TRBD1,.,TRBV5-1,TRBJ2-3,CASSPLTGGSKTDTQYF,TGCGCCAGCAGCCCCTTGACAGGGGGCAGTAAGACAGATACGCAGTATTTT
.,.,TRBV10-3,TRBJ2-1,CAISDHTGTVNEQFF,TGTGCCATCAGTGATCATACAGGAACGGTCAATGAGCAGTTCTTC
.,.,TRBV2,TRBJ1-2,CASTDDEYYGYTF,TGTGCCAGCACCGACGATGAATACTATGGCTACACCTTC
.,.,TRBV5-1,TRBJ1-1,CASARSELNTEAFF,TGCGCCAGCGCTAGATCCGAACTTAACACTGAAGCTTTCTTT
TRBD1,.,TRBV5-6,TRBJ2-3,CASSLTGGPDTQYF,TGTGCCAGCAGCTTGACAGGGGGCCCAGATACGCAGTATTTT
.,.,TRBV9,TRBJ1-1,CASSVAVRGTEAFF,TGTGCCAGCAGCGTGGCGGTGCGGGGCACTGAAGCTTTCTTT
.,.,TRBV3-1/TRBV3-2,TRBJ2-1,CASSQDRSGEQFF,TGTGCCAGCAGCCAAGACAGATCGGGGGAGCAGTTCTTC
.,.,TRBV7-9,TRBJ2-3,CASRFSTDTQYF,TGTGCCAGCAGGTTCTCCACAGATACGCAGTATTTT
.,.,TRBV12-2,TRBJ2-7,CASRLALDSRQEIYYEQYF,TGTGCAAGTCGCTTAGCGTTGGACTCTAGGCAGGAGATCTACTACGAGCAGTACTTC
.,.,TRBV12-3/TRBV12-4,TRBJ1-1,CASSLPSSGAFF,TGTGCCAGCAGTTTGCCCTCAAGCGGGGCTTTCTTT
.,.,TRBV12-3/TRBV12-4,TRBJ2-3,CASSLFPDTQYF,TGTGCCAGCAGTTTATTCCCAGATACGCAGTATTTT
TRBD1,.,TRBV7-8,TRBJ1-1,CASRLDRGLEAFF,TGTGCCAGCAGATTGGACAGGGGTCTTGAAGCTTTCTTT
TRBD1,few,TRBV7-9,TRBJ2-1,CASSFTGGWYNEQFF,TGTGCCAGCAGCTTTACAGGGGGTTGGTACAATGAGCAGTTCTTC
TRBD2,.,TRBV23-1,TRBJ2-5,CASRPRPGGIRETQYF,TGCGCCAGCAGGCCTCGCCCGGGGGGAATCAGGGAGACCCAGTACTTC
TRBD1,few,TRBV14,TRBJ1-2,CASSPYRGQIYGYTF,TGTGCCAGCAGCCCCTACAGGGGGCAAATCTATGGCTACACCTTC
.,.,TRBV5-4,TRBJ2-1,CASSLDIYPGKFF,TGTGCCAGCAGCTTGGATATTTACCCGGGAAAGTTCTTC
TRBD2,.,TRBV5-1,TRBJ2-2,CASSLAENTGELFF,TGCGCCAGCAGTCTAGCGGAGAACACCGGGGAGCTGTTTTTT
.,.,TRBV2,TRBJ2-7,CASSDGAIYEQYF,TGTGCCAGCAGTGATGGGGCTATCTACGAGCAGTACTTC
.,.,TRBV18,TRBJ1-5,CASSTGGVRNQPQHF,TGTGCCAGCTCAACGGGCGGGGTTCGCAATCAGCCCCAGCATTTT
.,once,TRBV7-9,TRBJ2-3,CASRNTTDTQYF,TGTGCCAGCAGGAACACCACAGATACGCAGTATTTT
.,.,TRBV19,TRBJ1-6,CASKFHGQPLLHF,TGTGCCAGTAAATTCCATGGGCAGCCTTTACTCCACTTT
TRBD1,.,TRBV6-5,TRBJ2-7,CASISGQGYEQYF,TGTGCCAGCATATCGGGACAGGGGTACGAGCAGTACTTC
TRBD1,.,TRBV7-8,TRBJ2-1,CASSLRVPGQGISGQFF,TGTGCCAGCAGCTTAAGGGTTCCGGGACAGGGTATTTCTGGGCAGTTCTTC
.,.,TRBV29-1,TRBJ1-3,CSVEAGDSGNTIYF,TGCAGCGTTGAGGCAGGCGACTCTGGAAACACCATATATTTT
TRBD2,.,TRBV9,TRBJ2-1,CASSVVWGGGNEQFF,TGTGCCAGCAGCGTAGTCTGGGGGGGAGGCAATGAGCAGTTCTTC
.,.,TRBV10-3,TRBJ1-1,CAITGTTNTEAFF,TGTGCCATCACTGGGACAACTAACACTGAAGCTTTCTTT
.,.,TRBV19,TRBJ1-2,CASSPLGGGNYGYTF,TGTGCCAGTAGTCCTTTGGGAGGTGGTAACTATGGCTACACCTTC
TRBD1,few,TRBV28,TRBJ2-1,CASSTGQDYNEQFF,TGTGCCAGCAGTACAGGACAGGATTACAATGAGCAGTTCTTC
.,.,TRBV2,TRBJ1-4,CASRDDNEKLFF,TGTGCCAGCAGGGATGACAATGAAAAACTGTTTTTT
TRBD1,.,TRBV4-1,TRBJ1-1,CASSYGTGVLVVEAFF,TGCGCCAGCAGCTACGGGACAGGGGTCCTCGTCGTTGAAGCTTTCTTT